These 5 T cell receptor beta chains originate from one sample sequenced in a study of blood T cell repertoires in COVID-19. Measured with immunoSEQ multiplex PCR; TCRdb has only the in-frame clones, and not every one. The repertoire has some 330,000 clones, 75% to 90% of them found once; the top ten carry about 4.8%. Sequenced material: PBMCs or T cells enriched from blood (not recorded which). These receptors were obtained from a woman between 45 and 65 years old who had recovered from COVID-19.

CDR3 residues: CASSLREVNSGNTIYF. The CDR3 DNA sequence: TGTGCCAGCAGCTTAAGAGAAGTCAACTCTGGAAACACCATATATTTT. The chain has TRBV7-8 and TRBJ1-3; D is ambiguous. Germline V gene sequence: CDR1 SGHVS, CDR2 FQNEAQ. The CDR3 runs to 16 residues. The V and J ends lost 2 bases and 0 bases respectively, with 11 bases between them.

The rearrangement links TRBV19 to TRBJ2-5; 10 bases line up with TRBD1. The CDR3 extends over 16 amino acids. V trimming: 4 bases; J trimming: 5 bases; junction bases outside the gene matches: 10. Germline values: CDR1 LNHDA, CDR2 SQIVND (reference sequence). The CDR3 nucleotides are TGTGCCAGTAGTAATCTGGTCGGGACAGGGGTGGAGACCCAGTACTTC. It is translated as CASSNLVGTGVETQYF. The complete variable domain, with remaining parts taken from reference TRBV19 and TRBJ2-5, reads DGGITQSPKYLFRKEGQNVTLSCEQNLNHDAMYWYRQDPGQGLRLIYYSQIVNDFQKGDIAEGYSVSREKKESFPLTVTSAQKNPTAFYLCASSNLVGTGVETQYFGPGTRLLVL.

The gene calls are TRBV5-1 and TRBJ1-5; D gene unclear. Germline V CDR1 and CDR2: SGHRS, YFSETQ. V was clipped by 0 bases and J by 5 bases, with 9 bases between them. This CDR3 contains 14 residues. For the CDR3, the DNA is TGCGCCAGCAGCTTGGACGGGTGGGATCAGCCCCAGCATTTT. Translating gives CASSLDGWDQPQHF.

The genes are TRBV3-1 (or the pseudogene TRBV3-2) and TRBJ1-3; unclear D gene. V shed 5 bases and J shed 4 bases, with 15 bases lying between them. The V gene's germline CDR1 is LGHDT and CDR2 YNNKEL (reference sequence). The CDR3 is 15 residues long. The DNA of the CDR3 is TGTGCCAGCAGCGATACCCTGGGCAGGGGAAACACCATATATTTT. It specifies CASSDTLGRGNTIYF.

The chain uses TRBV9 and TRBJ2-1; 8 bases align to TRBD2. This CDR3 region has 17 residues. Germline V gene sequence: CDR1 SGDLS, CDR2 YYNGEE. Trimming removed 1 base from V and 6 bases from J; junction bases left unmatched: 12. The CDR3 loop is CASSVFSSGPLINEQFF. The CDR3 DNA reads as TGTGCCAGCAGCGTATTCTCTAGCGGGCCTCTAATCAATGAGCAGTTCTTC.